Below are 18 T cell receptor beta chains sequenced from a single sample in a study of shared clonotypes between healthy human individuals. TCRdb's table, derived via immunoSEQ multiplex PCR, lists solely in-frame clones and lacks some. The table lists some 470,000 clones, over 60% of them singletons, with roughly 13% in the top ten. Sequencing input: PBMCs. The receptors here all came from a woman aged 40 to 55 in good health. Some clones in this sample may be carry-over from other donors' samples.

The V gene is TRBV2, the J gene TRBJ1-1; no clear D gene. With 0 bases removed from V and 0 bases from J, the gap between germline ends came to 8 bases. Germline lookup yields CDR1 SNHLY and CDR2 FYNNEI. The CDR3 is 15 amino acids. CDR3 DNA sequence: TGTGCCAGCAGTGAAGCGCCCAGAGTGAACACTGAAGCTTTCTTT. Translated: CASSEAPRVNTEAFF.

This chain links TRBV4-2 with TRBJ1-2; D is unclear. V was cut by 0 bases and J by 3 bases, with 11 bases left in between. CDR3 length: 15 residues. Germline values: CDR1 LGHNA, CDR2 YNFKEQ. The CDR3, as DNA: TGTGCCAGCAGCCAAGAGGGAGAGAGGTACTATGGCTACACCTTC. Its translation is CASSQEGERYYGYTF.

This chain joins TRBV25-1 and TRBJ2-7; 9 bases are a match to TRBD1. Germline V lookup: CDR1 MGHDK, CDR2 SYGVNS. The CDR3 has 15 amino acids. The junction had 6 bases not matched to a gene; V was cut back by 3 bases and J by 3 bases. As DNA, the CDR3 is TGTGCCAGCAGTGAGGGAAGGACAGGGGACTACGAGCAGTACTTC. Encoded protein: CASSEGRTGDYEQYF.

This chain joins TRBV18 and TRBJ2-1; 15 positions agree with TRBD2. The CDR3 consists of 16 residues. Germline V lookup: CDR1 KGHSH, CDR2 LQKENI. The J segment lost 8 bases and the V segment lost 1 base, leaving 3 bases of the junction unmatched. The CDR3 nucleotides are TGTGCCAGCTCACCACGGGGACTAGCGGGAGGCGATGAGCAGTTCTTC. Amino acids: CASSPRGLAGGDEQFF. The full variable domain, in which reference TRBV18 and TRBJ2-1 provide the parts outside the CDR3, is NAGVMQNPRHLVRRRGQEARLRCSPMKGHSHVYWYRQLPEEGLKFMVYLQKENIIDESGMPKERFSAEFPKEGPSILRIQQVVRGDSAAYFCASSPRGLAGGDEQFFGPGTRLTVL.

The chain couples TRBV19 to TRBJ2-3; TRBD2 matches 9 bases. This CDR3 has 14 residues. Per germline, CDR1 LNHDA and CDR2 SQIVND (reference sequence). Trimming cost V 8 bases and J 2 bases; bases outside gene matches: 5. The CDR3 sequence: CASSGGRATDTQYF. CDR3 bases: TGTGCCAGTTCGGGCGGGAGGGCCACAGATACGCAGTATTTT.

Of note for this clone: One end of the junction is discordant with germline, which a read error may explain. The J gene is TRBJ2-5, the V gene TRBV29-1; D possibly corresponds to TRBD1 (5 bases). CDR3 length: 13 residues. Germline CDR1 reads SQVTM; CDR2 reads ANQGSEA. DNA for the CDR3: TGCAGCGTTGATCGACAGATCCAAGAGACCCGGTACTTC. It encodes CSVDRQIQETRYF.

The CDR3 DNA sequence: TGTGCCAGCAGCTACCTTGGGGACACCGGGGAGCTGTTTTTT. This sequence encodes CASSYLGDTGELFF. This chain uses TRBV7-6 with TRBJ2-2; no reliable D call. The germline gives CDR1 SGHVS, CDR2 FNYEAQ. Trimming shortened V by 4 bases and J by 3 bases, and 9 bases separated the two germline ends. CDR3 length: 14 amino acids.

The chain recombines TRBV6-5 with TRBJ1-4; possibly TRBD1 for D (6 bases). CDR3 length equals 14 residues. Germline CDR1 MNHEY, CDR2 SVGAGI. V lost 5 bases and J lost 7, with 14 bases in between. DNA for the CDR3: TGTGCCAGCAGTCAAGGGGGGCGCGCTGAAAAACTGTTTTTT. Encoded protein: CASSQGGRAEKLFF.

In regard to this clone: Its ends do not fully match the called genes, so a read error is possible. The V gene is TRBV7-7, the J gene TRBJ2-5; D possibly corresponds to TRBD1 (5 bases). This CDR3 contains 15 residues. The V gene's germline CDR1 is SSHAT and CDR2 FNYEAQ (reference sequence). CDR3 residues: CASSLGASLQETQYF. In nucleotides, the CDR3 is TGTGCTAGCAGCTTAGGGGCGTCCCTCCAAGAGACCCAGTACTTC.

The chain carries TRBV20-1 and TRBJ1-2; D is undetermined. This CDR3 is built from 10 residues. The V gene's germline CDR1 is DFQATT and CDR2 SNEGSKA (reference sequence). Trimming removed 3 bases at V and 8 bases at J, with 7 bases between. This CDR3 is CSASPFGYTF. In nucleotides, the CDR3 is TGCAGTGCTAGTCCATTCGGCTACACCTTC.

The chain links TRBV30 to TRBJ1-2; D call uncertain. The CDR3 is 12 amino acids. The V gene lost 2 bases and the J gene lost 6 bases, with 10 bases spanning the gap. The V gene's germline CDR1 is GTSNPN and CDR2 SVGIG (reference sequence). The CDR3: CAWSPGVHGYTF. CDR3 sequence (DNA): TGTGCCTGGAGTCCCGGGGTGCATGGCTACACCTTC.

This sequence joins TRBV7-2 and TRBJ2-2, with a weak D call TRBD1 (5 bases). Between the trimmed V and J ends, which lost 2 bases and 3 bases, there was a span of 19 bases. The length of the CDR3 is 18 residues. Germline V gene data show CDR1 as SGHTA and CDR2 as FQGNSA. CDR3 nucleotides: TGTGCCAGCAGCTTATTACGTTCTCGGCAGGGTTACACCGGGGAGCTGTTTTTT. Its protein product is CASSLLRSRQGYTGELFF.

This rearrangement joins TRBV6-1 to TRBJ2-7; tentative D call: TRBD2 (6 bases). The CDR3 extends over 13 amino acids. V was cut by 4 bases and J by 5 bases, with 12 bases left in between. The germline V gene has CDR1 MNHNS and CDR2 SASEGT. The CDR3 loop reads CASSGREWDEQYF. CDR3 in DNA: TGTGCCAGCAGTGGGAGGGAGTGGGACGAGCAGTACTTC.

This sequence joins TRBV9 and TRBJ1-3; D remains unclear. The germline gives CDR1 SGDLS, CDR2 YYNGEE. This CDR3 is built from 12 residues. The ends were cut back, 7 bases at V and 14 bases at J, with 19 bases in the middle. This CDR3 reads CASAIGCRLLYF. As DNA, the CDR3 is TGTGCCAGCGCCATAGGTTGTAGACTATTATATTTT.

This rearrangement joins TRBV11-2 to TRBJ2-5; the D is unclear. CDR3 length equals 14 residues. Germline V gene lookup returns CDR1 SGHAT and CDR2 FQNNGV. The germline V and J ends were trimmed by 3 bases and 2 bases, with 10 bases remaining between them. CDR3 region: CASSLFGEQETQYF. Written as DNA, the CDR3 is TGTGCCAGCAGCTTGTTCGGCGAGCAAGAGACCCAGTACTTC.

As regards this clone: Mismatch with germline at one junction end may stem from a read error. The V gene is TRBV9, the J gene TRBJ2-3; D gene unclear. Germline V lookup: CDR1 SGDLS, CDR2 YYNGEE. This CDR3 contains 12 residues. The CDR3 reads CASSAGTDTQYF. The CDR3 nucleotides are TGTGCCAGCAGCGCGGGCACGGATACGCAGTATTTT.

The rearrangement uses TRBV7-3 and TRBJ2-3, with 10 bases identical to TRBD2. V lost 5 bases and J lost 7; bases outside the gene matches: 9. The CDR3 length is 15 residues. Germline CDR1 reads SGHTA; CDR2 reads FQGTGA. CDR3: CASSPVAGGSYTQYF. The CDR3 bases are TGTGCCAGCAGCCCAGTAGCGGGAGGATCCTATACGCAGTATTTT.

This chain connects TRBV5-1 to TRBJ2-1; 12 positions agree with TRBD2. The germline V gene encodes CDR1 SGHRS and CDR2 YFSETQ. J lost 6 bases, V lost 3 bases, and 4 bases had no gene match. CDR3 length equals 15 residues. In DNA form, the CDR3 reads TGCGCCAGCAGCTCCCGGACTAGCGGGACCAATGAGCAGTTCTTC. It specifies CASSSRTSGTNEQFF.